This entry features one T cell receptor beta chain sequence. Original processing methods: Amplified reference gene primers provided the basis for estimating nucleated cell counts. Some clones are missing from TCRdb's copy, which holds only in-frame ones; the method was immunoSEQ multiplex PCR. Clonal size and the V and J genes are those of that table, whereas D and trimming came from the DNA. The sample includes 62,000 or so clones, about 87% seen only once; the top ten take 2% to 2.5%. This sample was included in a study of blood T cell repertoires in COVID-19. Study details: Donors in the United States, Italy and Spain gave samples during acute or convalescent COVID-19. PBMCs, B-cell-depleted T cells, or T cells were the source of the cDNA or gDNA that made up the material.

The CDR3 loop spans 18 amino acids. CDR1 and CDR2 (germline): MNHEY, SMNVEV (reference sequence). J gave up 4 bases and V 5 bases, and 15 bases lay outside the gene matches. This receptor was identified in a human donor in a cohort sampled during active COVID-19. The genes are TRBV27 and TRBJ2-5; 11 bases map to TRBD2. The sample consisted of peripheral blood. The CDR3 DNA is TGTGCCAGCAGTACTGTATTAGCGGGAGGGCCGAGGGGAGAGACCCAGTACTTC. Its protein is CASSTVLAGGPRGETQYF.